This passage covers 23 T cell receptor beta chains from one sample sequenced in a study of OX40 agonist ivuxolimab in advanced cancers. Libraries came from the immunoSEQ multiplex PCR assay. In TCRdb, the immuneACCESS table is reduced to in-frame sequences with V and J assigned. These tables do not hold every clone; where another copy was compared, an unresolved V gene accounts for under half, and the others remain unexplained. The sample profile shows some 98,000 clones; around 92% of them were found once. The ten largest clonotypes hold about 0.3% of the sample. Sequenced here: CD4+ or CD8+ T cells sorted from blood, sampled in a trial of the OX40 agonist ivuxolimab. All receptors come from an adult with an advanced solid tumor such as melanoma, head and neck, liver or kidney cancer.

The chain links TRBV30 to TRBJ2-3; D not certain. Trimming shortened V by 0 bases and J by 5 bases, and 15 bases separated the two germline ends. The CDR3 runs 15 residues. The V gene's germline CDR1 is GTSNPN and CDR2 SVGIG (reference sequence). Written as DNA, the CDR3 is TGTGCCTGGAGTGTACCTGGCGGAGCGTTAGATACGCAGTATTTT. It yields the protein CAWSVPGGALDTQYF.

The rearrangement links TRBV5-1 to TRBJ1-1; 7 bases are a match to TRBD1. V trimming: 2 bases; J trimming: 0 bases; junction bases outside the gene matches: 4. There are 15 residues in the CDR3. The germline CDR1 and CDR2 sequences are SGHRS and YFSETQ. CDR3 DNA: TGCGCCAGCAGCTTTATCGGGACAGTGAACACTGAAGCTTTCTTT. Protein sequence: CASSFIGTVNTEAFF.

This clone was recorded once. V is TRBV28 and J is TRBJ2-1; TRBD2 matches at 13 bases. The germline V gene has CDR1 MDHEN and CDR2 SYDVKM. The CDR3 runs 17 residues. The V gene end was trimmed by 7 bases and the J gene end by 4 bases; junction bases not matched to a gene: 10. This CDR3 reads CASTIIKGLAGYNEQFF. DNA of the CDR3: TGTGCCAGCACCATCATAAAGGGACTAGCGGGGTACAATGAGCAGTTCTTC.

J is TRBJ2-6 and V is TRBV5-4; 8 positions match TRBD1. Germline V gives CDR1 SGHNT, CDR2 YYREEE (reference sequence). Trimming cost V 1 base and J 1 base; bases outside gene matches: 1. The CDR3 runs to 16 residues. CDR3 sequence reads: CASSLWTGSGANVLTF. CDR3 nucleotides: TGTGCCAGCAGCTTGTGGACAGGGTCTGGGGCCAACGTCCTGACTTTC.

V is TRBV11-3 and J is TRBJ1-3; tentative D call: TRBD1 (6 bases). The V end lost 5 bases, the J end lost 2 bases, and 13 bases lay between the germline ends. The CDR3 has 15 residues. The V gene's germline CDR1 is SGHNT and CDR2 YENEEA. Written as DNA, the CDR3 is TGTGCCAGCAGCCCCCGGACAGACCCTGGAAACACCATATATTTT. As protein: CASSPRTDPGNTIYF. Using reference TRBV11-3 and TRBJ1-3 for the parts outside the CDR3, the full variable domain is EAGVVQSPRYKIIEKKQPVAFWCNPISGHNTLYWYLQNLGQGPELLIRYENEEAVDDSQLPKDRFSAERLKGVDSTLKIQPAELGDSAVYLCASSPRTDPGNTIYFGEGSWLTVV.

On this clone: A junction end diverges from the germline sequence, so it may reflect a read error. The chain joins TRBV18 to TRBJ1-5; unclear D gene. Germline V gene lookup returns CDR1 KGHSH and CDR2 LQKENI. The CDR3 consists of 13 residues. Here the CDR3 DNA reads TGTGCCAGCTCCCCACATATCAATCAGCCCCAGCATTTT. Amino acid sequence: CASSPHINQPQHF.

CDR3 sequence: CASSEGGQVNSPLHF. The CDR3 coding sequence is TGTGCCAGCAGTGAGGGAGGACAAGTGAATTCACCCCTCCACTTT. This sequence joins TRBV6-1 and TRBJ1-6; tentative D call: TRBD1 (5 bases). The V and J ends lost 3 bases and 7 bases respectively, with 13 bases between them. This CDR3 spans 15 amino acids. Germline CDR1 reads MNHNS; CDR2 reads SASEGT.

The chain combines TRBV18 with TRBJ2-1, with 13 bases that match TRBD2. Germline V gene sequence: CDR1 KGHSH, CDR2 LQKENI. The CDR3 has 15 residues. J gave up 6 bases and V 5 bases, and 4 bases lay outside the gene matches. CDR3 sequence (DNA): TGTGCCAGCTCAACGGGACTAGCGGGGATCAATGAGCAGTTCTTC. Translated, it gives CASSTGLAGINEQFF.

The gene calls are TRBV10-3 and TRBJ1-2; unclear D gene. This CDR3 has 13 amino acids. Trimming took off 0 bases at V and 8 bases at J, with 10 bases between the two ends. In germline, CDR1 is ENHRY, CDR2 SYGVKD. The CDR3 here is CAISESEGGGYTF. The CDR3, as DNA: TGTGCCATCAGTGAGTCTGAGGGCGGAGGCTACACCTTC.

This rearrangement joins TRBV28 to TRBJ1-4; possible D gene TRBD1, 6 bases. The CDR3 consists of 15 residues. V was shortened by 3 bases and J by 8 bases, with 16 bases between the two germline ends. From germline, CDR1 is MDHEN and CDR2 SYDVKM. For the CDR3, the DNA is TGTGCCAGCAGTTTGAGAGGGGGGGTTGGGGAAAAACTGTTTTTT. This translates into CASSLRGGVGEKLFF.

The J gene is TRBJ1-5, the V gene TRBV10-3, with a possible D match to TRBD1 (5 bases). The germline V gene encodes CDR1 ENHRY and CDR2 SYGVKD. V lost 3 bases and J lost 2, with 23 bases in between. CDR3 size: 19 residues. CDR3 protein: CAISESGGVPRLGNQPQHF. The CDR3 DNA is TGTGCCATCAGTGAATCGGGGGGTGTCCCACGCCTGGGCAATCAGCCCCAGCATTTT.

The chain carries TRBV7-8 and TRBJ1-2; 10 bases line up with TRBD1. The CDR3 is 15 amino acids. Germline V gene data show CDR1 as SGHVS and CDR2 as FQNEAQ. The V and J ends lost 5 bases and 4 bases, in that order; junction bases with no gene match: 7. This CDR3 reads CASSDRGPGIYGYTF. Written as DNA, the CDR3 is TGTGCCAGCAGCGACAGGGGGCCTGGGATCTATGGCTACACCTTC.

V is TRBV7-3 and J is TRBJ2-2, with D possibly matching TRBD1 (6 bases). This CDR3 has 14 amino acids. CDR1 is SGHTA and CDR2 is FQGTGA in the germline V gene. Trimming removed 4 bases from V and 5 bases from J, with 11 bases in between. The CDR3 bases are TGTGCCAGCAGCTATCAAGACAGGACCGGGGAGCTGTTTTTT. It codes for CASSYQDRTGELFF. The complete variable domain, with remaining parts taken from reference TRBV7-3 and TRBJ2-2, reads GAGVSQTPSNKVTEKGKYVELRCDPISGHTALYWYRQSLGQGPEFLIYFQGTGAADDSGLPNDRFFAVRPEGSVSTLKIQRTERGDSAVYLCASSYQDRTGELFFGEGSRLTVL.

The chain recombines TRBV2 with TRBJ1-5, with D unresolved. There are 13 residues in the CDR3. Per germline, CDR1 SNHLY and CDR2 FYNNEI. The V end was cut by 4 bases, the J end by 0 bases, with 4 bases between. In nucleotides, the CDR3 is TGTGCCAGCAGTGGTGATAGCAATCAGCCCCAGCATTTT. This sequence encodes CASSGDSNQPQHF.

CDR3: CASSVGPTQPQHF. For the CDR3, the DNA is TGTGCCAGCAGCGTAGGCCCCACCCAGCCCCAGCATTTT. This sequence joins TRBV9 and TRBJ1-5; D not certain. Deletions cut 0 bases from V and 7 bases from J, with 8 bases between. Germline V gives CDR1 SGDLS, CDR2 YYNGEE. The CDR3 sequence is 13 residues long.

The rearrangement joins TRBV6-6 to TRBJ2-5; no reliable D call. This CDR3 comprises 12 residues. The germline V gene encodes CDR1 MNHNY and CDR2 SVGAGI (reference sequence). Trimming stripped 2 bases from V and 5 bases from J, with 6 bases between. CDR3 DNA sequence: TGTGCCAGCAGTTACCCTATGGAGACCCAGTACTTC. As protein: CASSYPMETQYF.

V and J are TRBV28 and TRBJ1-6; D possibly corresponds to TRBD1 (6 bases). Germline CDR1 and CDR2: MDHEN and SYDVKM. The V end lost 7 bases, the J end lost 5 bases, and 15 bases lay between the germline ends. This CDR3 is 15 amino acids long. CDR3 sequence (DNA): TGTGCCAGCAAGCTGACTGGACAGAATAATTCACCCCTCCACTTT. This sequence encodes CASKLTGQNNSPLHF.

The chain carries TRBV7-8 and TRBJ2-1, with 13 bases matching TRBD2. The CDR3 covers 16 residues. V dropped 4 bases and J dropped 6; count of bases not matched to a gene: 6. The V gene's germline CDR1 is SGHVS and CDR2 FQNEAQ. The CDR3 loop reads CASSSGLAGVGNEQFF. Here the CDR3 DNA reads TGTGCCAGCAGCTCCGGACTAGCGGGAGTCGGCAATGAGCAGTTCTTC.

V is TRBV11-2 and J is TRBJ1-4; 7 nucleotides align to TRBD1. Germline trimming cut 5 bases from V and 3 bases from J; bases unmatched to any gene: 15. This CDR3 has 18 amino acids. Germline assignment: CDR1 SGHAT and CDR2 FQNNGV. The CDR3 DNA follows: TGTGCCAGCAGCCCACGGGGACAGTCGATAGTGTCTAATGAAAAACTGTTTTTT. It specifies CASSPRGQSIVSNEKLFF.

This sequence joins TRBV6-1 and TRBJ1-5, with 11 bases aligning to TRBD1. V was clipped by 4 bases and J by 6 bases; unmatched bases: 5. CDR1 is MNHNS and CDR2 is SASEGT in the germline V gene. The length of the CDR3 is 15 residues. The DNA of the CDR3 is TGTGCCAGCAGTGGGACAGGGGGCGCAGTTCAGCCCCAGCATTTT. Protein sequence: CASSGTGGAVQPQHF.

This clone occurred once. The chain combines TRBV6-1 with TRBJ2-2; no definite D call. V lost 2 bases, J lost 6 bases, and 4 bases lay in between. CDR1 is MNHNS and CDR2 is SASEGT in the germline V gene. The CDR3 sequence is 12 residues long. This CDR3 is CASSEFPGELFF. CDR3 bases: TGTGCCAGCAGTGAATTCCCCGGGGAGCTGTTTTTT.

The chain employs TRBV4-2 and TRBJ2-5; possibly TRBD1 or TRBD2 for D (5 bases each). Germline V gene data show CDR1 as LGHNA and CDR2 as YNFKEQ. The CDR3 sequence is 14 residues long. Between the trimmed V and J ends, which lost 0 bases and 5 bases, there was a span of 10 bases. The CDR3 DNA sequence: TGTGCCAGCAGCCAAGATGAAGGGGAGGAGACCCAGTACTTC. Translating it yields CASSQDEGEETQYF.

Only one count was recorded for this clone. The gene calls are TRBV28 and TRBJ1-3; D not certain. CDR1 and CDR2 (germline): MDHEN, SYDVKM. The CDR3 is 12 residues long. The V end lost 6 bases, the J end lost 3 bases, and 6 bases lay between the germline ends. As DNA, the CDR3 is TGTGCCAGCAGCAGGCATGGAAACACCATATATTTT. Residues: CASSRHGNTIYF.